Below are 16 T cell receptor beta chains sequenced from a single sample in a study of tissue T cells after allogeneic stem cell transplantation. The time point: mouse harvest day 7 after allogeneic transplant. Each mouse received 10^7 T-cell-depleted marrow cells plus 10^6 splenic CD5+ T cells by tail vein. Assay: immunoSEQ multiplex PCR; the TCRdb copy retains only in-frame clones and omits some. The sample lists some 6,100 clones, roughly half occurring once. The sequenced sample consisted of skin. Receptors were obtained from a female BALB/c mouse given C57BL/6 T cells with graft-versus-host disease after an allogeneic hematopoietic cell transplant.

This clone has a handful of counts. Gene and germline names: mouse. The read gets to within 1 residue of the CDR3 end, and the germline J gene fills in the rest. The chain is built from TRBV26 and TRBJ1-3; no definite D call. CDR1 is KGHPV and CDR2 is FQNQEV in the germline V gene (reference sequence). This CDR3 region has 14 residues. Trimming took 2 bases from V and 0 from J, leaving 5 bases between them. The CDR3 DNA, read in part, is TGTGCCAGCAGTCTGACATATTCTGGAAATACGCTCTAT. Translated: CASSLTYSGNTLY. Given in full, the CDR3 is CASSLTYSGNTLYF.

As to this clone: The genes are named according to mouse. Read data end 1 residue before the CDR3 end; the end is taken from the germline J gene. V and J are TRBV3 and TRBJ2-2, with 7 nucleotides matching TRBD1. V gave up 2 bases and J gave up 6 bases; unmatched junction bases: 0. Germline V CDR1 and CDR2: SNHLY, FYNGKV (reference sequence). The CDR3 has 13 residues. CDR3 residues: CASSLQGAGQLYF. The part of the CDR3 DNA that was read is TGTGCCAGCAGCTTACAGGGGGCCGGGCAGCTCTAC. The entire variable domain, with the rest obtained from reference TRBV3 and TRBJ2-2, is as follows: GPKVLQIPSHQIIDMGQMVTLNCDPVSNHLYFYWYKQILGQQMEFLVNFYNGKVMEKSKLFKDQFSVERPDGSYFTLKIQPTALEDSAVYFCASSLQGAGQLYFGEGSKLTVL.

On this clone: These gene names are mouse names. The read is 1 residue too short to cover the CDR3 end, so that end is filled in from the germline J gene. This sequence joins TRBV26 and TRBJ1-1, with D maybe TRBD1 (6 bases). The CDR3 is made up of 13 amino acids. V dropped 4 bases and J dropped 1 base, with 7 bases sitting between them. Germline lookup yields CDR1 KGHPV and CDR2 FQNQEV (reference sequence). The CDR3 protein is CASSQQGNTEVFF. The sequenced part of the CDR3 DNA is TGTGCCAGCAGTCAACAGGGGAACACAGAAGTCTTC.

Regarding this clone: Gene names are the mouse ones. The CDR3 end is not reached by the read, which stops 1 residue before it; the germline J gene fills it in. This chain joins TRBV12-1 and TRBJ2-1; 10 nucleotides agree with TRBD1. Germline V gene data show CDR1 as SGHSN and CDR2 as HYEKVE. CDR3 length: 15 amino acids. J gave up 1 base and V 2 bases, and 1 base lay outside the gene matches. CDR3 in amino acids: CASSPGQGNYAEQFF. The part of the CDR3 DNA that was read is TGTGCCAGCTCTCCGGGACAGGGGAACTATGCTGAGCAGTTC.

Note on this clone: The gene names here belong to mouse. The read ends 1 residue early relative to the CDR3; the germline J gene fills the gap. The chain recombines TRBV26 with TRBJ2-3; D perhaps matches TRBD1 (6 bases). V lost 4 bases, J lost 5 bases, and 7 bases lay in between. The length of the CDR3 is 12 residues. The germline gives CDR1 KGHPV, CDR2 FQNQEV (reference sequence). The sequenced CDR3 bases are TGTGCCAGCAGTCCGGGACAAGAAACGCTGTAT. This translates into CASSPGQETLY. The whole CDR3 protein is CASSPGQETLYF.

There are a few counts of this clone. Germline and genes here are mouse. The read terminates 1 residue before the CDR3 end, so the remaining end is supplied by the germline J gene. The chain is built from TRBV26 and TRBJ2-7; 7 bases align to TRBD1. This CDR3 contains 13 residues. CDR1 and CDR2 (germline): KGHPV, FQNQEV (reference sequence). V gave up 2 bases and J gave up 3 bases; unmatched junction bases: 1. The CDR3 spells CASSLRDSYEQYF. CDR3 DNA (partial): TGTGCCAGCAGTCTGAGGGACAGCTATGAACAGTAC.

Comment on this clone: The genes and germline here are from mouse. CDR3: CASSLGQGYEQYF. Incomplete CDR3 DNA: TGTGCCAGCAGTTTGGGACAGGGATATGAACAGTAC. J is TRBJ2-7 and V is TRBV15, with TRBD1 matching over 9 bases. The CDR3 end is not reached by the read, which stops 1 residue before it; the germline J gene fills it in. V gave up 3 bases and J gave up 4 bases; unmatched junction bases: 1. Germline V gives CDR1 SGHND, CDR2 FRSKSL. The CDR3 extends over 13 amino acids.

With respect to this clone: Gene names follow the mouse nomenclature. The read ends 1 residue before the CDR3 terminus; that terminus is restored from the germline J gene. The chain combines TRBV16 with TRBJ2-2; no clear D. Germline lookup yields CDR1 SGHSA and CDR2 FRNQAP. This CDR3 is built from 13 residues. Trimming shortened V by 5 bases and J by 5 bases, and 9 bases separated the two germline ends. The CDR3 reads CASSPDRTGQLYF. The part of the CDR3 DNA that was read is TGTGCAAGCAGCCCAGACCGGACCGGGCAGCTCTAC.

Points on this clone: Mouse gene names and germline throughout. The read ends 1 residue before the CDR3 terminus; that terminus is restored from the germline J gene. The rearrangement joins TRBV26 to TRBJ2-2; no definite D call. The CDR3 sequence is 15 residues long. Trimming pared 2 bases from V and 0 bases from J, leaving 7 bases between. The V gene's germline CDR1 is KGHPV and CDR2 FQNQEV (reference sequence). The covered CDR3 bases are TGTGCCAGCAGTCTGGTTCCAGCAAACACCGGGCAGCTCTAC. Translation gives CASSLVPANTGQLY. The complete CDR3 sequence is CASSLVPANTGQLYF.

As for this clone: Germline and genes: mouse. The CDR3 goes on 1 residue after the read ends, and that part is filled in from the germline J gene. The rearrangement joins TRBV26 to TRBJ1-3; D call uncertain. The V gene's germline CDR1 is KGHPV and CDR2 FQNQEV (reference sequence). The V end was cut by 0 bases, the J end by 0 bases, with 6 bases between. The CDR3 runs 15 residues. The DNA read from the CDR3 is TGTGCCAGCAGTCTGTCGGCCTATTCTGGAAATACGCTCTAT. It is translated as CASSLSAYSGNTLY. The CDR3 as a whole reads CASSLSAYSGNTLYF.

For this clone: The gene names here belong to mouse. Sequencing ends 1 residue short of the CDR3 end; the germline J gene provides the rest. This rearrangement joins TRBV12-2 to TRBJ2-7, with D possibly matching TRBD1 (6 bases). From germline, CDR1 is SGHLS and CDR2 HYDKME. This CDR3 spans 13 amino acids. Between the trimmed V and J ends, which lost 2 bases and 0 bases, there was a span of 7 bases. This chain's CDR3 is CASSRDNSYEQYF. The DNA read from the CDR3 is TGTGCCAGCTCTCGGGACAACTCCTATGAACAGTAC.

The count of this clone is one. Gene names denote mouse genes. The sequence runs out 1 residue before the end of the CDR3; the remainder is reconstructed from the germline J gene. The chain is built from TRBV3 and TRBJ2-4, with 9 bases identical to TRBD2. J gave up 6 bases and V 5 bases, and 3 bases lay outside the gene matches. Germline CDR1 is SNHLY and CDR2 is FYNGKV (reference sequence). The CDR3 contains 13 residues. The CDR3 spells CASSQTGGNTLYF. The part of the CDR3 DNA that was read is TGTGCCAGCAGCCAGACTGGGGGTAACACCTTGTAC.

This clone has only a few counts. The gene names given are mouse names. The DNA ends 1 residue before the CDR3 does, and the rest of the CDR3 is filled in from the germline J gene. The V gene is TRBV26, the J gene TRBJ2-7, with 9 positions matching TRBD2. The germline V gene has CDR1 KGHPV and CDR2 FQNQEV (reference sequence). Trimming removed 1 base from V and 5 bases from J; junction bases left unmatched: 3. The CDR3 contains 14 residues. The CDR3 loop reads CASSLFGGADEQYF. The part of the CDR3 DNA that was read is TGTGCCAGCAGTCTGTTTGGGGGGGCCGATGAACAGTAC.

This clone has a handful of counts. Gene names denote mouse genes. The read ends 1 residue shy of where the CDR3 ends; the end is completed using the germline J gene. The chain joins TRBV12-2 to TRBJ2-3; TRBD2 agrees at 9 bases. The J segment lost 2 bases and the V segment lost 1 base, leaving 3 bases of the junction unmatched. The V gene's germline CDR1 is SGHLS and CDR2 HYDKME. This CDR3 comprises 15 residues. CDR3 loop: CASSLTGGPAETLYF. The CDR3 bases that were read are TGTGCCAGCTCTCTAACTGGGGGGCCTGCAGAAACGCTGTAT.

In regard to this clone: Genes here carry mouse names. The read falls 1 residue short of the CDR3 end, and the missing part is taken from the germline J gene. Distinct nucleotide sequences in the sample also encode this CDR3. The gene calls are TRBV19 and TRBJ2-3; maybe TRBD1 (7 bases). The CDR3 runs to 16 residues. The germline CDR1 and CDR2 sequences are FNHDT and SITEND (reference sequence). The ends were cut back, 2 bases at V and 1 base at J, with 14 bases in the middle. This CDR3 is CASSMEGAGGAETLYF. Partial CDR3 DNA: TGTGCCAGCAGTATGGAGGGGGCGGGTGGTGCAGAAACGCTGTAT.

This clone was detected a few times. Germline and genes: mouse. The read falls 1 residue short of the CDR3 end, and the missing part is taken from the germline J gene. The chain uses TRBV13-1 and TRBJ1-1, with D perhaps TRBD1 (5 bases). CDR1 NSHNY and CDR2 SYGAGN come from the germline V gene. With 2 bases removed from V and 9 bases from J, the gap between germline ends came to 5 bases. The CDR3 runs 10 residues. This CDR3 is CASSEGQVFF. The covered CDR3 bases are TGTGCCAGCAGTGAGGGACAAGTCTTC.